These 21 T cell receptor beta chains were all obtained from the same sample, sequenced in a study of cytomegalovirus exposure and HLA in healthy donors. The PCR employed 60 Vbeta primers together with 13 Jbeta primers. The repertoire was sequenced with immunoSEQ multiplex PCR; TCRdb's copy has only in-frame clones and lacks some. This table has more than 75,000 clones, 75% to 85% appearing once. Sequencing was carried out using PBMCs. The receptors derive from a woman in her 40s in good health and CMV-seronegative.

This clone has only one observation. The chain recombines TRBV7-2 with TRBJ1-6, with D unclear. The CDR3 is 15 residues long. Germline V lookup: CDR1 SGHTA, CDR2 FQGNSA. Trimming removed 3 bases at V and 5 bases at J, with 11 bases between. The CDR3 DNA is TGTGCCAGCAGCTTGTTAGCTCAGAATAATTCACCCCTCCACTTT. It encodes CASSLLAQNNSPLHF.

This sequence joins TRBV7-2 and TRBJ1-1; D may be TRBD1 (6 bases). V was cut by 6 bases and J by 4 bases, with 12 bases left in between. This CDR3 spans 13 amino acids. Germline-derived CDR1 and CDR2 are SGHTA and FQGNSA. CDR3 loop: CASRRGGGTEAFF. In nucleotides, the CDR3 is TGTGCCAGCAGGAGGGGGGGTGGCACTGAAGCTTTCTTT. Using reference TRBV7-2 and TRBJ1-1 for the parts outside the CDR3, the full variable domain is GAGVSQSPSNKVTEKGKDVELRCDPISGHTALYWYRQSLGQGLEFLIYFQGNSAPDKSGLPSDRFSAERTGGSVSTLTIQRTQQEDSAVYLCASRRGGGTEAFFGQGTRLTVV.

V gene TRBV6-6 combines with J gene TRBJ2-7, with 12 bases lining up with TRBD1. The CDR3 has 13 residues. Germline assignment: CDR1 MNHNY and CDR2 SVGAGI (reference sequence). Unmatched junction bases numbered 1, after V lost 4 bases and J lost 6 bases. Here the CDR3 reads CASSWGQGAEQYF. CDR3 sequence (DNA): TGTGCCAGCAGTTGGGGACAGGGGGCCGAGCAGTACTTC.

The chain has TRBV2 and TRBJ1-1, with D tentatively TRBD1 (6 bases). CDR1 is SNHLY, CDR2 FYNNEI, per germline. With 6 bases removed from V and 1 base from J, the gap between germline ends came to 15 bases. The CDR3 runs to 15 residues. The CDR3 reads CASSAQGQKNTEAFF. The DNA for the CDR3 is TGTGCCAGCAGCGCTCAAGGACAGAAGAACACTGAAGCTTTCTTT. The variable domain in full, completed from reference TRBV2 and TRBJ1-1, reads EPEVTQTPSHQVTQMGQEVILRCVPISNHLYFYWYRQILGQKVEFLVSFYNNEISEKSEIFDDQFSVERPDGSNFTLKIRSTKLEDSAMYFCASSAQGQKNTEAFFGQGTRLTVV.

The rearrangement joins TRBV9 to TRBJ1-1; 8 nucleotides line up with TRBD1. Germline CDR1 SGDLS, CDR2 YYNGEE. The junction had 9 bases not matched to a gene; V was cut back by 4 bases and J by 4 bases. The CDR3 spans 15 residues. DNA of the CDR3: TGTGCCAGCAGCCCGTGGACAGGGACGGGCACTGAAGCTTTCTTT. This gives the protein CASSPWTGTGTEAFF.

The rearrangement uses TRBV2 and TRBJ1-6; the match to TRBD1 covers 7 bases. The germline CDR1 and CDR2 sequences are SNHLY and FYNNEI. V dropped 4 bases and J dropped 14; count of bases not matched to a gene: 5. This CDR3 is built from 12 residues. The CDR3 DNA sequence: TGTGCCAGCAGTGCCACGGGACAGTCCCTCCACTTT. This encodes CASSATGQSLHF.

V gene TRBV4-2 combines with J gene TRBJ2-7; the match to TRBD1 covers 7 bases. V lost 6 bases, J lost 0 bases, and 2 bases stayed unmatched. This CDR3 is 13 amino acids long. Per germline, CDR1 LGHNA and CDR2 YNFKEQ. CDR3: CASRRDSSYEQYF. The CDR3 DNA sequence: TGTGCCAGCAGACGGGACAGCTCCTACGAGCAGTACTTC.

The V gene is TRBV7-2, the J gene TRBJ1-5; 7 positions match TRBD1. This CDR3 comprises 14 residues. The V segment lost 5 bases and the J segment 7 bases; nucleotides outside the gene matches: 8. Germline V gene data show CDR1 as SGHTA and CDR2 as FQGNSA. The CDR3 sequence is CASSPRQGEQPQHF. The CDR3 DNA reads as TGTGCCAGCAGCCCCCGACAGGGAGAACAGCCCCAGCATTTT.

J is TRBJ1-6 and V is TRBV30, with D perhaps TRBD1 (6 bases). This CDR3 region has 14 residues. CDR1 GTSNPN and CDR2 SVGIG come from the germline V gene (reference sequence). Trimming took off 0 bases at V and 5 bases at J, with 8 bases between the two ends. CDR3 sequence: CAWSVDRHNSPLHF. DNA for the CDR3: TGTGCCTGGAGTGTCGACAGGCATAATTCACCCCTCCACTTT.

The V and J genes are TRBV9 and TRBJ1-2; 9 bases fit TRBD1. Looked up from germline, CDR1 is SGDLS and CDR2 is YYNGEE. This CDR3 comprises 15 residues. Losses at the gene ends were 2 bases for V and 4 bases for J; bases not matched to a gene: 6. CDR3 in amino acids: CASSVNLQGAYGYTF. CDR3 DNA: TGTGCCAGCAGCGTCAACCTACAGGGGGCCTATGGCTACACCTTC.

V usage is TRBV5-4 and J usage is TRBJ1-4; perhaps TRBD1 as D (5 bases). The CDR3 totals 14 residues. Trimming took 0 bases from V and 3 from J, leaving 6 bases between them. Germline lookup yields CDR1 SGHNT and CDR2 YYREEE (reference sequence). CDR3 loop: CASSLGGANEKLFF. The DNA for the CDR3 is TGTGCCAGCAGCTTGGGGGGGGCTAATGAAAAACTGTTTTTT. The variable domain in full, with the rest retrieved from reference TRBV5-4 and TRBJ1-4, is ETGVTQSPTHLIKTRGQQVTLRCSSQSGHNTVSWYQQALGQGPQFIFQYYREEENGRGNFPPRFSGLQFPNYSSELNVNALELDDSALYLCASSLGGANEKLFFGSGTQLSVL.

The chain combines TRBV10-3 with TRBJ2-5; TRBD2 is a possible D gene (6 bases). The germline V gene has CDR1 ENHRY and CDR2 SYGVKD. Trimming stripped 6 bases from V and 3 bases from J, with 14 bases between. The CDR3 has 14 residues. CDR3 sequence: CAISGSGAKETQYF. The DNA of the CDR3 is TGTGCCATCAGCGGTAGCGGCGCAAAAGAGACCCAGTACTTC.

This clone was seen only once. This chain joins TRBV5-1 and TRBJ1-5; D not resolved. Between the trimmed V and J ends, which lost 1 base and 3 bases, there was a span of 11 bases. This CDR3 comprises 15 residues. CDR1 is SGHRS and CDR2 is YFSETQ in the germline V gene. As DNA, the CDR3 is TGCGCCAGCAGCTTGCCCTACGTAGACAATCAGCCCCAGCATTTT. As protein: CASSLPYVDNQPQHF.

This chain connects TRBV9 to TRBJ2-1; D might be TRBD2 (7 bases). This CDR3 region has 16 residues. The germline V gene has CDR1 SGDLS and CDR2 YYNGEE. The V gene lost 0 bases and the J gene lost 6 bases, with 16 bases spanning the gap. CDR3 DNA: TGTGCCAGCAGCGTAGTTGATGGGGGGGCAGTCAATGAGCAGTTCTTC. Translating it yields CASSVVDGGAVNEQFF.

The CDR3 loop reads CASSETGGYEQYF. The CDR3 bases are TGTGCCAGTAGCGAGACAGGGGGATACGAGCAGTACTTC. The chain employs TRBV19 and TRBJ2-7; 9 nucleotides align to TRBD1. Germline V lookup: CDR1 LNHDA, CDR2 SQIVND (reference sequence). Trimming took 6 bases from V and 4 from J; bases not matched to a gene: 4. The CDR3 loop spans 13 amino acids.

The V call is TRBV7-2, the J call TRBJ2-2; TRBD2 aligns across 12 bases. Trimming cost V 5 bases and J 4 bases; bases outside gene matches: 8. In germline, CDR1 is SGHTA, CDR2 FQGNSA. The CDR3 consists of 17 residues. The CDR3 reads CASSPRLAGEGTGELFF. The CDR3 nucleotides are TGTGCCAGCAGCCCCCGACTAGCGGGGGAGGGCACCGGGGAGCTGTTTTTT.

The chain recombines TRBV30 with TRBJ1-6; D gene ambiguous. The CDR3 is made up of 14 amino acids. V was cut by 3 bases and J by 2 bases, with 8 bases left in between. CDR1 GTSNPN and CDR2 SVGIG come from the germline V gene (reference sequence). CDR3 in amino acids: CAWRYLTYNSPLHF. CDR3 DNA: TGTGCCTGGAGGTACTTGACCTATAATTCACCCCTCCACTTT.

The rearrangement uses TRBV9 and TRBJ1-1, with D hard to call. This CDR3 is built from 15 residues. The germline CDR1 and CDR2 sequences are SGDLS and YYNGEE. V was pared by 0 bases and J by 2 bases, with 11 bases between. The CDR3 spells CASSVDVSPNTEAFF. The CDR3 DNA reads as TGTGCCAGCAGCGTAGATGTCAGTCCTAACACTGAAGCTTTCTTT.

The V and J genes are TRBV5-1 and TRBJ1-5; no firm D call. This CDR3 is built from 14 residues. Germline V gives CDR1 SGHRS, CDR2 YFSETQ. Trimming took 0 bases from V and 4 from J, leaving 8 bases between them. In DNA form, the CDR3 reads TGCGCCAGCAGCTTGGATGGCAGAAATCAGCCCCAGCATTTT. As protein: CASSLDGRNQPQHF.

The J gene is TRBJ1-2, the V gene TRBV4-1; no firm D call. Per germline, CDR1 MGHRA and CDR2 YSYEKL. Between the trimmed V and J ends, which lost 2 bases and 5 bases, there was a span of 12 bases. This CDR3 is 14 amino acids long. As DNA, the CDR3 is TGCGCCAGCAGCCAACAGAGGGATAATTATGGCTACACCTTC. Translation: CASSQQRDNYGYTF.

This clone showed up just once. The gene calls are TRBV19 and TRBJ2-6; 13 bases map to TRBD2. The CDR3 runs to 20 residues. V lost 4 bases, J lost 0 bases, and 9 bases stayed unmatched. Germline V gene data show CDR1 as LNHDA and CDR2 as SQIVND (reference sequence). The CDR3 here is CASSNDLGTSGASGANVLTF. The CDR3 DNA follows: TGTGCCAGTAGTAACGACCTGGGGACTAGCGGGGCCTCTGGGGCCAACGTCCTGACTTTC. Based on the CDR3 plus reference TRBV19 and TRBJ2-6, the full variable domain is DGGITQSPKYLFRKEGQNVTLSCEQNLNHDAMYWYRQDPGQGLRLIYYSQIVNDFQKGDIAEGYSVSREKKESFPLTVTSAQKNPTAFYLCASSNDLGTSGASGANVLTFGAGSRLTVL.